The source of this TCR beta chain is a study of T cells in women clearing cervical HPV infection. Per germline, CDR1 LNHDA and CDR2 SQIVND (reference sequence). The length of the CDR3 is 17 residues. V dropped 6 bases and J dropped 0 bases, with 18 bases sitting between them. Turning to this clone: The read ends 3 residues early relative to the CDR3; the germline J gene fills the gap.

Assay used: immunoSEQ multiplex PCR; TCRdb lists only in-frame clones, some missing. This repertoire comprises about 46,000 clones; its ten largest clones make up about a third. This rearrangement joins TRBV19 to TRBJ2-4; possibly TRBD2 for D (6 bases). The specimen was blood buffy coat. This sequence was found in a woman between 18 and 70 years old with a cervical HPV16 infection that either progressed to CIN3+ or cleared (not recorded which). This CDR3 reads CASSPSLGLIAKNIQYF. CDR3 DNA (partial): TGTGCCAGTAGCCCCTCTCTGGGACTTATAGCCAAAAACATT.